This T cell receptor beta chain appears in the sequencing data of a study of memory CD4+ T cells and cytomegalovirus serostatus. Study-level information: This sample comes from healthy Belgian adults, roughly nine CMV seropositive, approximately 23 seronegative.

Assay: immunoSEQ multiplex PCR; the TCRdb copy retains only in-frame clones and omits some. The data contain over 45,000 clones, roughly 84% of them singletons. The sort gate was single viable CD3+CD4+CD8-CD45RO+ cells for memory CD4+ T cells. Study-wide results and limits: Repertoires predicted CMV serostatus with median bootstrapped AUC of around 0.96.

In regard to this clone: Its antigen remains unidentified.

Sequenced input: memory CD4+ T cells from blood. The TCR sequence derives from an adult in good health and CMV-seronegative. Some clones in this sample may be carry-over from other donors' samples.

The CDR3 region has the DNA TGTGCCAGCAAGCTTAGGCAGATTCAGAACATTCAGTACTTC. Translated, it gives CASKLRQIQNIQYF. The chain recombines TRBV2 with TRBJ2-4; D unresolved. V dropped 7 bases and J dropped 7 bases, with 17 bases sitting between them. Germline-derived CDR1 and CDR2 are SNHLY and FYNNEI. The CDR3 contains 14 residues.